This TCR beta chain was recovered during a study of lymphopenia after photon versus proton radiotherapy. Regarding the study as a whole: Larger post-nadir TCR diversity loss correlated inversely with survival in deceased patients. Post-nadir diversity loss with photons came from oligoclonal expansion, particularly CD8+ Temra cells.

This clone has more than one count but fewer than ten. Its antigen is as yet unknown. Sequencing used immunoSEQ multiplex PCR; TCRdb keeps in-frame clones, though not all of them. The table includes 75,000 to 95,000 clones, over 70% detected once. The TCR was taken from a man between 60 and 75 years old with pancreatic cancer. The sequencing used peripheral blood, collected from a patient treated with proton-based radiotherapy.

The CDR3 is CASSAGITGELFF. The CDR3 DNA reads TGCGCCAGCAGCGCAGGGATCACCGGGGAGCTGTTTTTT. The chain uses TRBV5-1 and TRBJ2-2, with D perhaps matching TRBD1 (5 bases). CDR1 and CDR2 from the germline V gene are SGHRS and YFSETQ. The CDR3 runs to 13 residues. V lost 4 bases to trimming and J lost 4 bases, with 8 bases between them.